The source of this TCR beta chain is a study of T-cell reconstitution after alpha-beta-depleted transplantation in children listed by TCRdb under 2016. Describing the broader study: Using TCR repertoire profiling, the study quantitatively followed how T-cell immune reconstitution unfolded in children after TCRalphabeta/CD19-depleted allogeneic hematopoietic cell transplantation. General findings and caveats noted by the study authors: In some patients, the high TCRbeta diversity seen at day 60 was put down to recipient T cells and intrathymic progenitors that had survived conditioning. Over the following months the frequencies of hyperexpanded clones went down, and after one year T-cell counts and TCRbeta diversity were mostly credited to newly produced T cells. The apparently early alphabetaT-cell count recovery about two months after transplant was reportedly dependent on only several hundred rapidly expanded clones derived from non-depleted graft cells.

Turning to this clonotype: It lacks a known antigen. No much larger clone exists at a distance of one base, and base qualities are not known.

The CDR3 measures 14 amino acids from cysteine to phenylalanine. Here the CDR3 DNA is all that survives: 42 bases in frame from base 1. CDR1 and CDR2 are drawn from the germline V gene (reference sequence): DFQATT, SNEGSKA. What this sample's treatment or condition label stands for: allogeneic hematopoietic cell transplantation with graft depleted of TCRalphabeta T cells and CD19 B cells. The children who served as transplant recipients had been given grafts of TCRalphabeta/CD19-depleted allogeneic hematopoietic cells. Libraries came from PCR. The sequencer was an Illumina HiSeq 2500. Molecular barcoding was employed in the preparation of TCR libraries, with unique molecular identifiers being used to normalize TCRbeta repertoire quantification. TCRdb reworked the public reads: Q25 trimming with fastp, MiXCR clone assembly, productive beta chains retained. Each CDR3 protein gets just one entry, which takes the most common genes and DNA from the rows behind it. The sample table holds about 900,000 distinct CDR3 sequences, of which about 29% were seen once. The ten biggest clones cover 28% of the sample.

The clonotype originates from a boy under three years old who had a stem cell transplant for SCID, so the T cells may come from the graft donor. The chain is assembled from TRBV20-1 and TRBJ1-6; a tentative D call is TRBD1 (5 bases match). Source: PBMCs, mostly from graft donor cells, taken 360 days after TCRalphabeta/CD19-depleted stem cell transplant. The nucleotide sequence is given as TGCGGGGCCGATAAAGACGGCGCAAAGTCAACCCTCCACTTT. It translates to CGADKDGAKSTLHF.